The 6 T cell receptor beta chains listed next were all sequenced from one sample in a study of T cells in tuberculosis. Produced via immunoSEQ multiplex PCR; TCRdb's table is partial and in-frame only. The sample lists some 34,000 clones, approximately 93% occurring once. The sequenced material came from PBMCs. All receptors derive from a donor under 30 with latent tuberculosis or without tuberculosis infection.

V and J are TRBV5-1 and TRBJ1-1; a weak D match, TRBD1 (6 bases). The CDR3 is 15 amino acids. V dropped 0 bases and J dropped 5 bases, with 14 bases sitting between them. Germline assignment: CDR1 SGHRS and CDR2 YFSETQ. CDR3: CASSLVGGRETEAFF. CDR3 coding DNA: TGCGCCAGCAGCTTGGTGGGGGGGCGTGAGACTGAAGCTTTCTTT.

The chain combines TRBV6-1 with TRBJ2-7; TRBD1 agrees at 11 bases. The CDR3 sequence is 15 residues long. V trimming: 2 bases; J trimming: 2 bases; junction bases outside the gene matches: 2. Germline V gene data show CDR1 as MNHNS and CDR2 as SASEGT. In nucleotides, the CDR3 is TGTGCCAGCAGTGAACGGACAGGGGGCCCCTACGAGCAGTACTTC. Translation gives CASSERTGGPYEQYF.

J is TRBJ1-6 and V is TRBV9, with D possibly matching TRBD1 (6 bases). Germline CDR1 reads SGDLS; CDR2 reads YYNGEE. V was shortened by 0 bases and J by 5 bases, with 9 bases between the two germline ends. The CDR3 is made up of 15 amino acids. CDR3 nucleotides: TGTGCCAGCAGCGTAGGGCAGGGGAATAATTCACCCCTCCACTTT. This sequence encodes CASSVGQGNNSPLHF.

V usage is TRBV25-1 and J usage is TRBJ1-4; D is unresolved. With 1 base removed from V and 0 bases from J, the gap between germline ends came to 6 bases. In germline, CDR1 is MGHDK, CDR2 SYGVNS. The CDR3 is 15 residues long. CDR3 in amino acids: CASSEWRSTNEKLFF. DNA for the CDR3: TGTGCCAGCAGTGAATGGAGGTCAACTAATGAAAAACTGTTTTTT.

This clone was observed once. The gene calls are TRBV9 and TRBJ1-2; 7 bases are shared with TRBD1. V dropped 4 bases and J dropped 5; count of bases not matched to a gene: 11. There are 15 residues in the CDR3. The germline gives CDR1 SGDLS, CDR2 YYNGEE. DNA of the CDR3: TGTGCCAGCAGCCCCCGTGACAGGGTAGGGTATGGCTACACCTTC. Translation gives CASSPRDRVGYGYTF.

The rearrangement links TRBV7-3 to TRBJ1-2, with D tentatively TRBD1 (6 bases). This CDR3 is built from 15 residues. CDR1 and CDR2 (germline): SGHTA, FQGTGA. V was cut by 5 bases and J by 4 bases, with 17 bases left in between. CDR3 amino acids: CASSRLPGTLYGYTF. CDR3 nucleotide sequence: TGTGCCAGCAGCCGCCTGCCCGGGACACTCTATGGCTACACCTTC.